This TCR beta chain was sequenced during a study of long-term antiretroviral therapy in people with HIV (dated by TCRdb to between 2021 and 2022). A note on the overall study: The earliest samples were collected roughly a decade before the 2015 WHO recommendation for immediate ART, at a time when ART was usually postponed until CD4 counts fell. No cross-contamination during QIAcube processing turned up in test extractions that ran a monoclonal T-cell line alongside 30 to 40 polyclonal samples. Among the 30 to 35 participants with HIV, eleven to twelve were female. This retrospective serial study examined whether starting ART and sustained HIV suppression were associated with changes in the composition and diversity of the TRB repertoire in peripheral blood. A total of around 190 cryopreserved PBMC samples came from a few dozen adults with confirmed HIV infection and were collected serially over a mean of approximately 6 years (range 1-12). What the research found in general, with its limitations: Expanded TRB clones identified before ART initiation dominated the repertoire across all time points, though the dominance fluctuated and decreased in many PLHIV after ART. No data were available on ART adherence, viral resistance or therapy changes, limiting inferences about post-ART repertoire changes. The samples span the years 2004 to 2017, and the ART regimens used may be less effective than current regimens. A significant increase in TRB diversity was found to be associated with ART initiation, although TRB diversity was observed to remain significantly below that of transplant donor controls even after long-term ART. HIV repertoires had narrower CDR3 length ranges than controls, and the network structure suggested an antigen-experienced repertoire that shifted only slightly toward naive after ART. Since PBMC availability was limited, sequencing covered only the TCR beta chain, with no alpha chain pairing. Because pre-ART samples had limited cell numbers, profiling was done on unsorted PBMC rather than on sorted CD4+ and CD8+ T cells.

Inclusion was restricted to participants for whom at least one PBMC sample before ART initiation and at least two post-ART samples were available. All participants with HIV were treated in the United States of America. Before DNA extraction, cryopreserved samples of roughly 0.9-10 million PBMC were thawed and then washed. At the time of the earliest PBMC sample for each participant with HIV, ages ranged from about 20 to 54 years. Per participant, PBMC samples came from 1-4 timepoints prior to ART initiation and 2-8 timepoints following ART initiation, for a median of 7 samples. Serial HIV viral load, CD4+ T-cell count, ART history and demographic data were obtained for every participant. Genomic DNA was extracted from unsorted PBMC with a Qiagen kit on a QIAcube, with processing performed in batches of 12 samples. The immunoSEQ hsTCRB v3.0 assay was used at survey level resolution to sequence the TRB variable region. A depth of roughly 35,000-50,000 T-cell genomes per sample was targeted for TRB sequencing. TRB libraries were pooled and sequenced on an Illumina MiSeq using a v3 150-cycle kit. From the authors' description of their analysis: Analysis of repertoires was carried out in R inside a reproducible Nextflow workflow spanning QC, data transformation and analysis. LymphoSeq2, an R package for exploring AIRR-Seq data, was used to implement custom analyses. A few samples that yielded fewer than 5000 total TRB sequences were excluded, so that more than 150 HIV repertoires were analyzed. Among the approximately 180 HIV repertoires that were kept, 59 were collected before ART initiation and more than 120 were collected after ART initiation. Each repertoire was downsampled to 5000 TRB nucleotide sequences, and summary statistics were averaged across 100 downsampling iterations. Only TRB sequences with CDR3 regions of at least seven amino acids were retained for analysis. Diversity was assessed using a clonality score derived from Shannon entropy and using the Gini coefficient. In the repertoire networks, any two of the top 5000 CDR3 amino acid sequences were connected whenever the two sequences differed by an edit distance of one. Antigen specificity groups and MHC restriction were predicted for TRB CDR3 amino acid sequences with GLIPH2. Known CMV, EBV, HIV or tissue antigen associations were flagged by matching CDR3 amino acid sequences against VDJdb and McPAS-TCR. Pre-ART, post-ART and control groups were compared with Wilcoxon signed-rank tests and Holm-Bonferroni correction. The immuneACCESS repertoire file appears here via TCRdb, limited to in-frame rearrangements. These files lack a portion of the clones; in checked studies, under half of the deficit traces to unresolved V genes, and the cause of the others is not known. That table gives V, J and clone size, and the DNA gave D and trimming. The sample table contains 21,000 or so clones; only one count was recorded for about 90% of them. About 3.5% of the sample comes from the top ten.

The V end loses 5 bases and the J end loses 5 bases, and a stretch of 12 bases separates them. Counted from cysteine to phenylalanine, this CDR3 has 13 amino acids. The entry retains the CDR3 DNA only, 39 bases that are in frame from base 1. The germline V gene encodes CDR1 SGHTA and CDR2 FQGTGA. Of note for this clone: It lacks a known antigen. No per-base quality is available; no much larger clone lies one base away.

The TCR originated in a woman aged 45-59 years with HIV. This material consisted of unsorted PBMCs, taken approximately 2.6 years after starting antiretroviral therapy. The V gene is TRBV7-3 and the J gene is TRBJ2-5, with an unclear D gene assignment. The CDR3 region reads CASSMTPGETQYF. The DNA sequence is as follows: TGTGCCAGCAGCATGACACCTGGGGAGACCCAGTACTTC. Extended through the reference TRBV7-3 and TRBJ2-5 proteins, this CDR3 yields the full variable domain: GAGVSQTPSNKVTEKGKYVELRCDPISGHTALYWYRQSLGQGPEFLIYFQGTGAADDSGLPNDRFFAVRPEGSVSTLKIQRTERGDSAVYLCASSMTPGETQYFGPGTRLLVL.